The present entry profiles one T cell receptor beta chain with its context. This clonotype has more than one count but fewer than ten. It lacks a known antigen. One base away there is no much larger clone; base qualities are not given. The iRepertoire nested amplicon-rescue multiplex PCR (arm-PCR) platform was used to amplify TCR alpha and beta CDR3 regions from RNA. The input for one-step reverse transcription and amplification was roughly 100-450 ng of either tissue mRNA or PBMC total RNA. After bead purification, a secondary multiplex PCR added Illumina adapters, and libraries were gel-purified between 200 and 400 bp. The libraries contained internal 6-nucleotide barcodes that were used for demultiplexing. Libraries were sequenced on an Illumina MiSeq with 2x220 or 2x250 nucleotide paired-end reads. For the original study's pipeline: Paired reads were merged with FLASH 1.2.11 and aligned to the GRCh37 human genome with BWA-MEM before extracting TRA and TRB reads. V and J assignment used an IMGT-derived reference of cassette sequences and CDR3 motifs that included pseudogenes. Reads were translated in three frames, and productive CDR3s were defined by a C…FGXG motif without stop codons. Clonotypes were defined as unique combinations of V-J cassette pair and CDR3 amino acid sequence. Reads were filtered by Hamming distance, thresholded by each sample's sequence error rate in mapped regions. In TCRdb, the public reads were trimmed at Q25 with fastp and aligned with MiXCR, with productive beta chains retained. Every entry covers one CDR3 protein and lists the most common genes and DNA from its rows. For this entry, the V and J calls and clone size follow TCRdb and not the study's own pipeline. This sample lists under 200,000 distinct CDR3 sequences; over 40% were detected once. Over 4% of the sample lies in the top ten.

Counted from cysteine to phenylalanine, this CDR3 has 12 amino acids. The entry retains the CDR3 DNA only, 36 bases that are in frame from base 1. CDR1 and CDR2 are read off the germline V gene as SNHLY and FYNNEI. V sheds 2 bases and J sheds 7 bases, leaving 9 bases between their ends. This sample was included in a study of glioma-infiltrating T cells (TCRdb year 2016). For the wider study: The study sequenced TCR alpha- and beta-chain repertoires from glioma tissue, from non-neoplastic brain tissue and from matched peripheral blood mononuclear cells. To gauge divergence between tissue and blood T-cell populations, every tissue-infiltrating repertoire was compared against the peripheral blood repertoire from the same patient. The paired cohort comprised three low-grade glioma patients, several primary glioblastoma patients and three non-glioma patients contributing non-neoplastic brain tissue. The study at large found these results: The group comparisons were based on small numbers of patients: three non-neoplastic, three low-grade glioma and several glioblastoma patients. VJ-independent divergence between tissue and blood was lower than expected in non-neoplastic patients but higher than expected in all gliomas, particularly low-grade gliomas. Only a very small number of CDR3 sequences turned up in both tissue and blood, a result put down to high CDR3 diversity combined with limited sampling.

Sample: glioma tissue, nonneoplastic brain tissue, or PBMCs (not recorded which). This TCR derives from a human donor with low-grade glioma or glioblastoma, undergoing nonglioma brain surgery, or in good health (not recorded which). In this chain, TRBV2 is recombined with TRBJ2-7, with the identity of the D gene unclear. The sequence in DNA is TGTGCCAGCAGTGAATGGGCCGGGGAGCAGTACTTC. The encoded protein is CASSEWAGEQYF.